These 23 T cell receptor beta chains originate from one sample sequenced in a study of T cell responses to AZD1222 COVID-19 vaccine (dated by TCRdb to about 2021). The time point label here, explained by the study, means: baseline before first vaccination. The method behind the library was the immunoSEQ multiplex PCR assay. The clones in this table, taken by TCRdb from immuneACCESS, are in-frame only. Not every clone is retained; where verified, under half of the shortfall comes from an unresolved V gene, and the cause of the rest is unknown. The sample table lists more than 110,000 clones, 80% to 95% of them with a count of one. The ten largest clonotypes hold just over 3% of the sample. The starting material was peripheral blood, obtained on day 0 of AZD1222 vaccination. All receptors come from an adult in good health.

J is TRBJ1-3 and V is TRBV25-1; D remains unclear. Trimming took 8 bases from V and 0 from J, leaving 17 bases between them. The germline V gene has CDR1 MGHDK and CDR2 SYGVNS. This CDR3 is 16 amino acids long. The CDR3 region has the DNA TGTGCCAGCGACCCAAGTGAGAGGGACTCTGGAAACACCATATATTTT. Residues: CASDPSERDSGNTIYF.

The table lists this clone with a count of one. The V and J genes are TRBV7-6 and TRBJ2-2; tentatively, D is TRBD2 (6 bases). The CDR3 totals 16 residues. CDR1 and CDR2 from the germline V gene are SGHVS and FNYEAQ. V lost 0 bases to trimming and J lost 0 bases, with 8 bases between them. CDR3 amino acids: CASSLAGTSNTGELFF. The CDR3 bases are TGTGCCAGCAGCTTAGCCGGGACTTCGAACACCGGGGAGCTGTTTTTT.

This clone was seen only once. This chain connects TRBV10-3 to TRBJ2-5; D remains unclear. Germline CDR1 ENHRY, CDR2 SYGVKD. The CDR3 consists of 13 residues. The V gene lost 7 bases and the J gene lost 4 bases, with 13 bases spanning the gap. The CDR3 sequence is CAINQGLGETQYF. CDR3 in DNA: TGTGCCATCAACCAAGGTCTAGGAGAGACCCAGTACTTC.

The V gene is TRBV3-1 (or the pseudogene TRBV3-2), the J gene TRBJ1-6; maybe TRBD1 (6 bases). The ends were cut back, 4 bases at V and 0 bases at J, with 19 bases in the middle. This CDR3 contains 19 residues. Per germline, CDR1 LGHDT and CDR2 YNNKEL (reference sequence). CDR3 nucleotides: TGTGCCAGCAGCCCTGACAGGTTAACCGGGAGCTCCTATAATTCACCCCTCCACTTT. Translated, it gives CASSPDRLTGSSYNSPLHF.

The sample holds a few counts of this clone. This chain connects TRBV30 to TRBJ2-7; 9 bases are a match to TRBD2. J lost 7 bases, V lost 5 bases, and 12 bases had no gene match. Germline values: CDR1 GTSNPN, CDR2 SVGIG (reference sequence). This CDR3 spans 14 amino acids. CDR3 in amino acids: CAWRAGGPKLEQYF. DNA for the CDR3: TGTGCCTGGCGAGCGGGAGGCCCCAAGTTGGAGCAGTACTTC.

This chain links TRBV9 with TRBJ2-5; TRBD2 matches 7 bases. The J segment lost 4 bases and the V segment lost 0 bases, leaving 6 bases of the junction unmatched. The CDR3 consists of 15 residues. Germline V gene data show CDR1 as SGDLS and CDR2 as YYNGEE. The CDR3: CASSVGGAGAETQYF. Written as DNA, the CDR3 is TGTGCCAGCAGCGTAGGGGGCGCGGGAGCAGAGACCCAGTACTTC.

This clone was seen only once. V usage is TRBV24-1 and J usage is TRBJ2-1, with 10 bases matching TRBD2. Germline V gene data show CDR1 as KGHDR and CDR2 as SFDVKD. With 3 bases clipped from V and 4 bases from J, the junction kept 8 bases outside the gene matches. This CDR3 is 17 amino acids long. Here the CDR3 reads CATSDKGLANLYNEQFF. CDR3 DNA: TGTGCCACCAGTGATAAGGGACTAGCGAACCTATACAATGAGCAGTTCTTC.

The chain is built from TRBV2 and TRBJ2-3; 9 positions agree with TRBD2. There are 12 residues in the CDR3. Germline CDR1 and CDR2: SNHLY and FYNNEI. Losses at the gene ends were 8 bases for V and 6 bases for J; bases not matched to a gene: 3. In DNA form, the CDR3 reads TGTGCCAGCCAAAGCGGGGGGGATACGCAGTATTTT. Amino acid sequence: CASQSGGDTQYF.

J is TRBJ2-7 and V is TRBV27, with 8 bases matching TRBD1. The CDR3 is 14 residues long. V was clipped by 6 bases and J by 6 bases; unmatched bases: 10. The germline V gene has CDR1 MNHEY and CDR2 SMNVEV (reference sequence). CDR3 DNA sequence: TGTGCCAGCAGCGGACAGGGCTTGGGGGTCGAGCAGTACTTC. Translation: CASSGQGLGVEQYF.

This sequence joins TRBV5-1 and TRBJ2-1; no firm D call. Germline CDR1 reads SGHRS; CDR2 reads YFSETQ. The germline V and J ends were trimmed by 1 base and 0 bases, with 8 bases remaining between them. The CDR3 length is 15 residues. The CDR3 nucleotides are TGCGCCAGCAGCTTGTCGCGCGGCTCCTACAATGAGCAGTTCTTC. Translated, it gives CASSLSRGSYNEQFF.

This chain joins TRBV6-1 and TRBJ1-1; 7 bases match TRBD1. The CDR3 extends over 16 amino acids. Germline trimming cut 2 bases from V and 7 bases from J; bases unmatched to any gene: 13. Looked up from germline, CDR1 is MNHNS and CDR2 is SASEGT. The CDR3, as DNA: TGTGCCAGCAGTGAAAGTTTGGGGCACAGGGGTTATGAAGCTTTCTTT. This gives the protein CASSESLGHRGYEAFF.

The chain uses TRBV6-6 and TRBJ2-3, with a weak D call TRBD2 (5 bases). Germline values: CDR1 MNHNY, CDR2 SVGAGI (reference sequence). CDR3 length: 13 residues. V was trimmed by 11 bases and J by 0 bases, leaving 12 bases between them. CDR3 in amino acids: CAGGRTSTDTQYF. The CDR3 region has the DNA TGTGCCGGAGGACGGACTAGCACAGATACGCAGTATTTT.

The rearrangement joins TRBV4-1 to TRBJ2-6; D is undetermined. V dropped 0 bases and J dropped 4 bases, with 13 bases sitting between them. The CDR3 has 17 amino acids. The germline V gene has CDR1 MGHRA and CDR2 YSYEKL. CDR3 DNA sequence: TGCGCCAGCAGCCAAGAATCCGCGGTCTCCGGGGCCAACGTCCTGACTTTC. This codes for CASSQESAVSGANVLTF.

The genes are TRBV20-1 and TRBJ1-1; D is unclear. Germline V gene lookup returns CDR1 DFQATT and CDR2 SNEGSKA (reference sequence). The CDR3 spans 11 residues. Trimming pared 0 bases from V and 5 bases from J, leaving 4 bases between. The CDR3: CSARDRTEAFF. The CDR3 DNA reads TGCAGTGCTAGAGATCGGACTGAAGCTTTCTTT.

The count of this clone is one. The genes are TRBV19 and TRBJ1-1; 9 bases are shared with TRBD1. CDR3 size: 14 residues. The junction had 7 bases not matched to a gene; V was cut back by 10 bases and J by 1 base. From germline, CDR1 is LNHDA and CDR2 SQIVND (reference sequence). In DNA, the CDR3 is TGTGCCATAACCGGGACAGGGAGGAACACTGAAGCTTTCTTT. Residues: CAITGTGRNTEAFF.

As DNA, the CDR3 is TGTGCCAGCAGCTTAAGTTTAGGACTCGAAGCTTTCTTT. This translates into CASSLSLGLEAFF. The genes are TRBV11-3 and TRBJ1-1; D not certain. The CDR3 runs to 13 residues. The V end was cut by 2 bases, the J end by 8 bases, with 12 bases between. CDR1 and CDR2 (germline): SGHNT, YENEEA.

The CDR3 sequence is CASSPRPTSTDTQYF. CDR3 bases: TGTGCCAGCAGCCCTCGTCCTACTAGCACAGATACGCAGTATTTT. The V and J genes are TRBV9 and TRBJ2-3; D not resolved. Between the trimmed V and J ends, which lost 4 bases and 0 bases, there was a span of 12 bases. The CDR3 runs 15 residues. Per the germline V gene, CDR1 is SGDLS and CDR2 is YYNGEE.

The chain links TRBV6-4 to TRBJ1-1; D possibly corresponds to TRBD1 (6 bases). This CDR3 is built from 13 residues. The germline V and J ends were trimmed by 7 bases and 4 bases, with 13 bases remaining between them. CDR1 and CDR2 (germline): MRHNA, SNTAGT. Here the CDR3 DNA reads TGTGCCAGCAAGCCACAGGGCGGCACTGAAGCTTTCTTT. As protein: CASKPQGGTEAFF.

V usage is TRBV2 and J usage is TRBJ1-5, with TRBD1 matching over 7 bases. The CDR3 is 14 amino acids. Germline V lookup: CDR1 SNHLY, CDR2 FYNNEI. The V gene end was trimmed by 7 bases and the J gene end by 12 bases; junction bases not matched to a gene: 15. The CDR3 spells CASKLDRSLLVQHF. The CDR3 DNA follows: TGTGCCAGCAAACTGGACAGGTCCCTACTTGTCCAGCATTTT.

The J gene is TRBJ1-1, the V gene TRBV4-3; no reliable D call. Germline V gene lookup returns CDR1 LGHNA and CDR2 YSLEER. This CDR3 is 16 amino acids long. The V and J ends lost 0 bases and 0 bases respectively, with 11 bases between them. Here the CDR3 DNA reads TGCGCCAGCAGCCAAGATTTTGGGAACATGAACACTGAAGCTTTCTTT. Translation: CASSQDFGNMNTEAFF.

This chain uses TRBV27 with TRBJ2-1; no firm D call. The ends were cut back, 9 bases at V and 5 bases at J, with 14 bases in the middle. The CDR3 length is 13 residues. Looked up from germline, CDR1 is MNHEY and CDR2 is SMNVEV (reference sequence). CDR3 in amino acids: CASRGSNNNEQFF. Here the CDR3 DNA reads TGTGCCAGTCGCGGTAGTAATAACAATGAGCAGTTCTTC.

The rearrangement joins TRBV18 to TRBJ2-7; 7 bases agree with TRBD2. Germline V lookup: CDR1 KGHSH, CDR2 LQKENI. The CDR3 consists of 13 residues. The V and J ends lost 6 bases and 1 base, in that order; junction bases with no gene match: 3. The chain's CDR3 is CASSSGGSYEQYF. CDR3 DNA: TGTGCCAGCTCTTCCGGGGGGTCCTACGAGCAGTACTTC. Supplemented by reference TRBV18 and TRBJ2-7, the full variable domain reads NAGVMQNPRHLVRRRGQEARLRCSPMKGHSHVYWYRQLPEEGLKFMVYLQKENIIDESGMPKERFSAEFPKEGPSILRIQQVVRGDSAAYFCASSSGGSYEQYFGPGTRLTVT.

The genes are TRBV7-9 and TRBJ1-2; D not certain. The CDR3 loop spans 15 amino acids. The germline V gene has CDR1 SEHNR and CDR2 FQNEAQ (reference sequence). The V end lost 4 bases, the J end lost 5 bases, and 17 bases lay between the germline ends. CDR3 DNA: TGTGCCAGCAGCTACCGGACGGACTTAATTTATGGCTACACCTTC. This sequence encodes CASSYRTDLIYGYTF.